This TCR beta chain was sequenced in a study of breast tumors, draining lymph nodes, adjacent tissues (dated by TCRdb to about 2016). For the study in its entirety: In breast cancer patients, the study compared the TCR beta repertoires of tumor, adjacent nontumor tissue and axillary lymph nodes. In human breast cancer, the study set out to assess how tumor, surrounding tissue and draining lymph node repertoires relate to one another and whether T cells might be exchanged between them.

Broad study findings and their caveats: Tumors showed preferential V and J gene usage, and their T-cell repertoire diversity fell below that of lymph nodes yet above that of nontumor tissue. The conclusion that tumor T cells originate in lymph nodes was presented as consistent with a hypothesis rather than as directly demonstrated. The data were considered consistent with most tumor T cells being derived from the lymph node and subsequently expanding within tumor tissue. Tumor and nontumor tissue repertoires were significantly more similar in luminal-like than in basal-like breast cancer.

TCRdb shows the sequencer as Illumina HiSeq 2000. TCR beta chain libraries were generated by multiplex PCR amplification. The amplified TCR beta chain products were analyzed by high-throughput sequencing. TCRdb cleaned the public reads at Q25 with fastp, built clones with MiXCR and kept in-frame beta chains. Identical CDR3 proteins give one entry, which carries the most common genes and DNA. A total of fewer than 30,000 distinct CDR3 sequences appear in this sample, approximately 70% of them only once. In total, the top ten clones hold about a quarter of the sample. The adjacent samples were made up of nontumor breast tissue that surrounded the tumor. On this clonotype: It lacks a known antigen. The input lacks base qualities; no much larger clone sits a single base away.

The CDR3 spans 13 residues, from the cysteine through the phenylalanine. The entry retains the CDR3 DNA only, 39 bases that are in frame from base 1. V and J lose 1 base and 6 bases, and a span of 9 bases separates them. CDR1 and CDR2 (SSHAT, FNYEAQ) derive from the germline V gene (reference sequence). Sequenced: tumor-adjacent breast tissue. This receptor was obtained from a female donor with breast cancer. Some clones in this sample may be carry-over from other donors' samples. Recombination connected TRBV7-7 to TRBJ2-5, with TRBD1 perhaps the D gene, on 6 matching bases. The sequenced DNA: TGTGCCAGCAGCTTAGGCCAGGGGAAGACCCAGTACTTC. Its amino acids are CASSLGQGKTQYF.